This T cell receptor (beta chain) was sequenced during a study of blood T cell repertoires in COVID-19. Study overall: Both acute and convalescent COVID-19 samples were obtained from the United States, Italy and Spain. T cells, B-cell-depleted T cells, or PBMCs supplied cDNA or gDNA.

Per the original methods: Amplification with reference gene primers provided the estimates of nucleated cell counts. The data were produced by immunoSEQ multiplex PCR, yet TCRdb's version contains in-frame clones alone and is incomplete. That table furnishes V, J and clone size, whereas the DNA furnished D and trimming. The table has about 100,000 clones, 88% seen once. The CDR3 contains 13 residues. Germline CDR1 and CDR2: SGHNT and YYREEE (reference sequence). V trimming: 4 bases; J trimming: 5 bases; junction bases outside the gene matches: 3. The sequence was obtained from a human donor in a cohort sampled during active COVID-19. The V call is TRBV5-4, the J call TRBJ1-5; 7 positions match TRBD1. The material sequenced was peripheral blood. The CDR3 here is CASSPGTDQPQHF. The CDR3 DNA is TGTGCCAGCAGCCCCGGGACAGATCAGCCCCAGCATTTT.